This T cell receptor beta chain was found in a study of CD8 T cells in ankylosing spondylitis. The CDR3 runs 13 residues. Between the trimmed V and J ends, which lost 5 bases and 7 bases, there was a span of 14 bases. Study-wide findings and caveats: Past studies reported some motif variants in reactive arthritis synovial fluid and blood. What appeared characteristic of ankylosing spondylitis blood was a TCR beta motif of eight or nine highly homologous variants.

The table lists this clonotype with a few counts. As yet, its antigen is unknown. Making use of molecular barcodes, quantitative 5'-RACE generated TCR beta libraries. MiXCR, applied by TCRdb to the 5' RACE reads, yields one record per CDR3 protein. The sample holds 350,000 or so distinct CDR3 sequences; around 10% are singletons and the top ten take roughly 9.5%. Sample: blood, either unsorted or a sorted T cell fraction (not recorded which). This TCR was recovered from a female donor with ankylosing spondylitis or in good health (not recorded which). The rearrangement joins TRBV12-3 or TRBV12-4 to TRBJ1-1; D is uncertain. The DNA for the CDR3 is TGTGCCAGCAGTCTCACGCGACCCAATGAAGCTTTCTTT. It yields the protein CASSLTRPNEAFF.